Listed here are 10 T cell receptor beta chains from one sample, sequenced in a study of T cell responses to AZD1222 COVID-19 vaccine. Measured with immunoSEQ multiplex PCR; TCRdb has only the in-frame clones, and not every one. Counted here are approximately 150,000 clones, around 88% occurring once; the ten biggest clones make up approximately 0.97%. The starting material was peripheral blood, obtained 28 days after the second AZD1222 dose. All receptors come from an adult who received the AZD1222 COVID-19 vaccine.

The CDR3 loop reads CASSVAPGGGMITGELFF. The DNA of the CDR3 is TGTGCCAGCAGCGTAGCCCCTGGCGGGGGGATGATTACCGGGGAGCTGTTTTTT. This chain uses TRBV9 with TRBJ2-2; 8 bases match TRBD2. Germline loops: CDR1 SGDLS, CDR2 YYNGEE. The CDR3 has 18 residues. The trim removed 0 bases at V and 5 bases at J, leaving 12 bases unmatched.

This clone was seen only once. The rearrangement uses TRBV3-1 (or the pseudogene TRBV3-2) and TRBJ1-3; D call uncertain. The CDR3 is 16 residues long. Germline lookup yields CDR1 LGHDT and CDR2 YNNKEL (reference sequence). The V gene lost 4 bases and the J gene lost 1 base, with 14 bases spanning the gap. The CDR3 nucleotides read TGTGCCAGCAGCCCCCTAGGAGGTGATTCTGGAAACACCATATATTTT. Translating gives CASSPLGGDSGNTIYF.

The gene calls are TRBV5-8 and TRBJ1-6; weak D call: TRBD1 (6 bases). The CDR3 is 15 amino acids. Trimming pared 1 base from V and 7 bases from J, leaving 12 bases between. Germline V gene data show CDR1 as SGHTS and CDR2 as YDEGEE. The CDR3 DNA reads TGTGCCAGCAGCTTGCCCACAGGGATGAATTCACCCCTCCACTTT. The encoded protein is CASSLPTGMNSPLHF.

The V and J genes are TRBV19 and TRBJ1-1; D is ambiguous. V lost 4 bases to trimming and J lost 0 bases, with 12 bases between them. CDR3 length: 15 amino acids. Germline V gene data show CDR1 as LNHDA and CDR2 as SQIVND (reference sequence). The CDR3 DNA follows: TGTGCCAGTAGTAAAGGTGGAGAACTGAACACTGAAGCTTTCTTT. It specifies CASSKGGELNTEAFF. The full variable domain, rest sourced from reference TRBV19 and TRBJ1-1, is DGGITQSPKYLFRKEGQNVTLSCEQNLNHDAMYWYRQDPGQGLRLIYYSQIVNDFQKGDIAEGYSVSREKKESFPLTVTSAQKNPTAFYLCASSKGGELNTEAFFGQGTRLTVV.

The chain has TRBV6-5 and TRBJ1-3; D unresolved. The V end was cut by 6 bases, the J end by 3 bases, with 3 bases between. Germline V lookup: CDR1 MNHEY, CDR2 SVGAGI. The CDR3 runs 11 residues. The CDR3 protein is CASSGGNTIYF. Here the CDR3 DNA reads TGTGCCAGCAGCGGTGGAAACACCATATATTTT.

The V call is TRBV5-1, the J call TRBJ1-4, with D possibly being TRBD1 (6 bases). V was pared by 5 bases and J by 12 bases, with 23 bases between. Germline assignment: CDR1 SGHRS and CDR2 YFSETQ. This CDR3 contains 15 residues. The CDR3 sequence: CASRLNRATNGELFF. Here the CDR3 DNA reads TGCGCCAGCAGGCTGAACAGGGCTACTAATGGGGAACTGTTTTTT. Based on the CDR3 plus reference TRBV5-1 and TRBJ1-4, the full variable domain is KAGVTQTPRYLIKTRGQQVTLSCSPISGHRSVSWYQQTPGQGLQFLFEYFSETQRNKGNFPGRFSGRQFSNSRSEMNVSTLELGDSALYLCASRLNRATNGELFFGSGTQLSVL.

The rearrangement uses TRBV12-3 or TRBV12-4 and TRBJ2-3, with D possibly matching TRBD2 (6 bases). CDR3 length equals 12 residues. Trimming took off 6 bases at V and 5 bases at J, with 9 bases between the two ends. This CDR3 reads CASRLAIDTQYF. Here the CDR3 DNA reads TGTGCCAGCAGGCTAGCGATAGATACGCAGTATTTT.

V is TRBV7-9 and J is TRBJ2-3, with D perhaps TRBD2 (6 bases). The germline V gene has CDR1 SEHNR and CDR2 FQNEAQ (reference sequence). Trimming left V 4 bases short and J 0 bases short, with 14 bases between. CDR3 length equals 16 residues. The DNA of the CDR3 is TGTGCCAGCAGCTCGGGGGAGGATTCTAGCACAGATACGCAGTATTTT. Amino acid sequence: CASSSGEDSSTDTQYF.

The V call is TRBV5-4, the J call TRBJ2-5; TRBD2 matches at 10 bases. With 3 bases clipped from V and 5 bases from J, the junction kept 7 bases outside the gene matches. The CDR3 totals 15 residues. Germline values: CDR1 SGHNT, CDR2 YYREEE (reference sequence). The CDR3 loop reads CASSWALAGTETQYF. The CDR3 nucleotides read TGTGCCAGCAGCTGGGCACTAGCGGGGACGGAGACCCAGTACTTC.

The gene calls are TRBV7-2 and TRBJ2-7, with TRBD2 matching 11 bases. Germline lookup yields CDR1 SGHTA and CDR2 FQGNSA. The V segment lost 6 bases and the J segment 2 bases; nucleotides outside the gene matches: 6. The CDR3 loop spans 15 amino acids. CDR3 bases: TGTGCCAGCAGTCTTACTAGCGGGGGCGCCTACGAGCAGTACTTC. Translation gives CASSLTSGGAYEQYF.